In this sample, the clone carrying this TCR beta chain turned up many times. Per germline, CDR1 DFQATT and CDR2 SNEGSKA (reference sequence). The CDR3 contains 11 residues. V shed 3 bases and J shed 6 bases, with 7 bases lying between them. The data are from a study of T cells after yellow fever vaccination. TCRdb fed the 5' RACE reads into MiXCR, producing one record per CDR3 protein. This table has more than 90,000 distinct CDR3 sequences, around 6.7% appearing once. Sample: CD4+ T cells sorted from PBMCs, taken approximately 40 days after the first yellow fever vaccination. The V and J genes are TRBV20-1 and TRBJ2-3; D remains ambiguous. The receptor was derived from a man younger than 30 who received the YFV17D yellow fever vaccine. The CDR3: CSASGPDTQYF. The CDR3 DNA reads TGCAGTGCTAGTGGACCCGATACGCAGTATTTT.